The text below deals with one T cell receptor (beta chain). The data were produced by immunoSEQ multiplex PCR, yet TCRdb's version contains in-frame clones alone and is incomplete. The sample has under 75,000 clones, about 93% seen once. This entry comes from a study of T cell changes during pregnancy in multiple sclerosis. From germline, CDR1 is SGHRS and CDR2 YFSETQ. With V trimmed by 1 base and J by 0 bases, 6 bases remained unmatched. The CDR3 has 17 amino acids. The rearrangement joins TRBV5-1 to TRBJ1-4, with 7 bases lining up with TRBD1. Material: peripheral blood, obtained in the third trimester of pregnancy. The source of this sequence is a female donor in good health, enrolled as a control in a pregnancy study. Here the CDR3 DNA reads TGCGCCAGCAGCTTGCAACTGGGACAGACAACTAATGAAAAACTGTTTTTT. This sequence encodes CASSLQLGQTTNEKLFF. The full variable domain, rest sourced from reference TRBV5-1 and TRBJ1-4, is KAGVTQTPRYLIKTRGQQVTLSCSPISGHRSVSWYQQTPGQGLQFLFEYFSETQRNKGNFPGRFSGRQFSNSRSEMNVSTLELGDSALYLCASSLQLGQTTNEKLFFGSGTQLSVL.